Described below is a single T cell receptor beta chain sequence and its context. Its antigen is unidentified. This sample stems from a study of cytomegalovirus exposure and HLA in healthy donors. Study-level information: Tens of millions of unique TCR sequences came from HLA-typed donors in an early release.

Everyone who donated was a healthy bone marrow donor. The V and J ends lost 3 bases and 5 bases, in that order; junction bases with no gene match: 6. The CDR3 is made up of 14 amino acids. CDR1 is SGDLS, CDR2 YYNGEE, per germline. Points from the study as a whole: The study found most TCR sequences rare, yet found some public TCRs in many donors. Presence/absence analysis assumed near-uniform sequencing depth across donors.

It was with 60 Vbeta and 13 Jbeta primers that the PCR ran. Profiling relied on immunoSEQ multiplex PCR, and the TCRdb table lists in-frame clones only, not all of them. The table has about 200,000 clones, 10% to 15% seen once. The V gene is TRBV9, the J gene TRBJ1-2; TRBD1 matches at 8 bases. The origin of this receptor is a man aged 45 to 65 in good health and CMV-seropositive. Sequencing was carried out using PBMCs. CDR3 amino acids: CASSADRALYGYTF. The CDR3 coding sequence is TGTGCCAGCAGCGCGGACAGGGCCCTTTATGGCTACACCTTC.